Below are 21 T cell receptor beta chains sequenced from a single sample in a study of T cell changes during pregnancy in multiple sclerosis. The method was immunoSEQ multiplex PCR; TCRdb's version includes in-frame clones alone and lacks a portion of them. The sample yields about 70,000 clones, 80% to 95% seen once. The sequenced sample was CD4+ T cells from peripheral blood mononuclear cells, obtained after pregnancy. The receptors stem from a female donor with multiple sclerosis, enrolled in a pregnancy study.

The table lists this clone with a count of one. The V and J genes are TRBV5-1 and TRBJ1-1; D ambiguous. CDR1 is SGHRS and CDR2 is YFSETQ in the germline V gene. The CDR3 loop spans 14 amino acids. V was pared by 0 bases and J by 5 bases, with 11 bases between. The CDR3 loop reads CASSLGSTGTEAFF. The CDR3 region has the DNA TGCGCCAGCAGCTTGGGAAGTACGGGAACTGAAGCTTTCTTT.

The chain carries TRBV18 and TRBJ2-1, with D perhaps TRBD1 (6 bases). V was trimmed by 1 base and J by 7 bases, leaving 11 bases between them. Germline V gene data show CDR1 as KGHSH and CDR2 as LQKENI. This CDR3 contains 14 residues. CDR3 coding DNA: TGTGCCAGCTCACCACAAGGACAGCCTAATGAGCAGTTCTTC. Protein sequence: CASSPQGQPNEQFF. Full variable domain (missing parts from reference TRBV18 and TRBJ2-1): NAGVMQNPRHLVRRRGQEARLRCSPMKGHSHVYWYRQLPEEGLKFMVYLQKENIIDESGMPKERFSAEFPKEGPSILRIQQVVRGDSAAYFCASSPQGQPNEQFFGPGTRLTVL.

The rearrangement links TRBV18 to TRBJ2-5, with 10 bases matching TRBD1. CDR1 and CDR2 (germline): KGHSH, LQKENI. V lost 3 bases and J lost 4; bases outside the gene matches: 8. The CDR3 runs to 16 residues. Here the CDR3 DNA reads TGTGCCAGCTCACCTCGGGACAGGGGAGGGAGAGAGACCCAGTACTTC. This gives the protein CASSPRDRGGRETQYF.

The chain has TRBV5-1 and TRBJ1-2; TRBD1 might be the D (5 bases). Deletions cut 0 bases from V and 2 bases from J, with 8 bases between. Germline CDR1 reads SGHRS; CDR2 reads YFSETQ. CDR3 length: 14 amino acids. CDR3 protein: CASSLADKNYGYTF. For the CDR3, the DNA is TGCGCCAGCAGCTTGGCGGACAAAAACTATGGCTACACCTTC.

This clone was seen once. The DNA of the CDR3 is TGTGCCATGGAGAACCAGGGCTATGGCTACACCTTC. Encoded protein: CAMENQGYGYTF. J is TRBJ1-2 and V is TRBV10-3, with D tentatively TRBD1 (5 bases). V was pared by 9 bases and J by 4 bases, with 12 bases between. The CDR3 has 12 residues. CDR1 is ENHRY and CDR2 is SYGVKD in the germline V gene.

DNA of the CDR3: TGTGCCTGGAGTAAGCAGGGGAGCCACGGCTACACCTTC. This translates into CAWSKQGSHGYTF. This chain joins TRBV30 and TRBJ1-2, with D tentatively TRBD1 (6 bases). Germline V gives CDR1 GTSNPN, CDR2 SVGIG (reference sequence). The CDR3 consists of 13 residues. Trimming left V 2 bases short and J 8 bases short, with 15 bases between. Together with reference TRBV30 and TRBJ1-2, the CDR3 gives the full variable domain: SQTIHQWPATLVQPVGSPLSLECTVEGTSNPNLYWYRQAAGRGLQLLFYSVGIGQISSEVPQNLSASRPQDRQFILSSKKLLLSDSGFYLCAWSKQGSHGYTFGSGTRLTVV.

The chain combines TRBV27 with TRBJ1-2; D possibly corresponds to TRBD1 (5 bases). The CDR3 covers 18 residues. Looked up from germline, CDR1 is MNHEY and CDR2 is SMNVEV (reference sequence). The germline V and J ends were trimmed by 4 bases and 2 bases, with 23 bases remaining between them. CDR3 loop: CASSSLGGPSGRNYGYTF. CDR3 DNA sequence: TGTGCCAGCAGTTCCCTCGGGGGACCGAGTGGGAGGAACTATGGCTACACCTTC.

The J gene is TRBJ2-1, the V gene TRBV11-2; 9 positions match TRBD1. CDR1 SGHAT and CDR2 FQNNGV come from the germline V gene. This CDR3 has 17 amino acids. Losses at the gene ends were 2 bases for V and 1 base for J; bases not matched to a gene: 6. CDR3 amino acids: CASSLSGTGNSYNEQFF. The DNA of the CDR3 is TGTGCCAGCAGCTTATCCGGGACAGGGAATTCCTACAATGAGCAGTTCTTC.

V and J are TRBV7-9 and TRBJ2-7; unclear D gene. The length of the CDR3 is 15 residues. V lost 1 base, J lost 0 bases, and 10 bases lay in between. Germline loops: CDR1 SEHNR, CDR2 FQNEAQ (reference sequence). The CDR3 nucleotides are TGTGCCAGCAGCTTAGATCTGGCCAGCTCCTACGAGCAGTACTTC. Translation: CASSLDLASSYEQYF.

The genes are TRBV5-6 and TRBJ1-2, with 12 bases fitting TRBD1. The V gene's germline CDR1 is SGHDT and CDR2 YYEEEE. Losses at the gene ends were 4 bases for V and 7 bases for J; bases not matched to a gene: 5. The CDR3 totals 14 residues. CDR3 sequence: CASSPGQGAFGYTF. DNA of the CDR3: TGTGCCAGCAGCCCGGGACAGGGGGCATTTGGCTACACCTTC.

CDR3 sequence: CASSPGASTEAFF. DNA for the CDR3: TGTGCCAGCTCACCGGGGGCCTCCACTGAAGCTTTCTTT. The chain uses TRBV18 and TRBJ1-1; the D gene is possibly TRBD1 (6 bases). The CDR3 loop spans 13 amino acids. The germline V gene encodes CDR1 KGHSH and CDR2 LQKENI. V gave up 3 bases and J gave up 4 bases, with 9 bases separating them.

The J gene is TRBJ2-1, the V gene TRBV27; tentative D call: TRBD2 (6 bases). There are 16 residues in the CDR3. The ends were cut back, 6 bases at V and 4 bases at J, with 19 bases in the middle. CDR1 and CDR2 from the germline V gene are MNHEY and SMNVEV (reference sequence). The CDR3 loop reads CASRRFGTSDYNEQFF. CDR3 DNA: TGTGCCAGCAGACGATTCGGGACTTCAGATTACAATGAGCAGTTCTTC.

The chain joins TRBV4-2 to TRBJ2-1, with D unresolved. With 0 bases removed from V and 6 bases from J, the gap between germline ends came to 15 bases. The CDR3 runs to 16 residues. The germline V gene encodes CDR1 LGHNA and CDR2 YNFKEQ. In nucleotides, the CDR3 is TGTGCCAGCAGCCAAGATCCCCTCGGTTATGGCAATGAGCAGTTCTTC. Translating it yields CASSQDPLGYGNEQFF.

The chain joins TRBV7-2 to TRBJ1-1; 9 bases match TRBD1. The CDR3 runs to 14 residues. V was clipped by 5 bases and J by 4 bases; unmatched bases: 5. CDR1 and CDR2 from the germline V gene are SGHTA and FQGNSA. The DNA for the CDR3 is TGTGCCAGCAGCCAACAGGGGGCGGTCACTGAAGCTTTCTTT. Its translation: CASSQQGAVTEAFF. The full variable domain, with the rest looked up from reference TRBV7-2 and TRBJ1-1, is GAGVSQSPSNKVTEKGKDVELRCDPISGHTALYWYRQSLGQGLEFLIYFQGNSAPDKSGLPSDRFSAERTGGSVSTLTIQRTQQEDSAVYLCASSQQGAVTEAFFGQGTRLTVV.

The rearrangement joins TRBV29-1 to TRBJ1-2, with a weak D call TRBD1 (6 bases). This CDR3 comprises 13 residues. Germline V gives CDR1 SQVTM, CDR2 ANQGSEA. V was pared by 3 bases and J by 4 bases, with 12 bases between. The CDR3 protein is CSVEGGASYGYTF. Here the CDR3 DNA reads TGCAGCGTTGAGGGGGGGGCCTCCTATGGCTACACCTTC.

This chain links TRBV6-5 with TRBJ2-4, with 8 bases fitting TRBD2. Germline V lookup: CDR1 MNHEY, CDR2 SVGAGI. The CDR3 runs 14 residues. V shed 5 bases and J 7 bases; nucleotides not matched to a gene: 7. CDR3 nucleotides: TGTGCCAGCAGTGCCGGGACTAGTAAGAACATTCAGTACTTC. The encoded protein is CASSAGTSKNIQYF.

This clone was recorded only once. V is TRBV29-1 and J is TRBJ1-1; D is possibly TRBD1 (5 bases). This CDR3 has 15 amino acids. Trimming pared 4 bases from V and 1 base from J, leaving 16 bases between. Looked up from germline, CDR1 is SQVTM and CDR2 is ANQGSEA. In DNA form, the CDR3 reads TGCAGCGTTGTAGGGGATGTGGGTTGGAACACTGAAGCTTTCTTT. It specifies CSVVGDVGWNTEAFF. Full variable domain (outside the CDR3, taken from reference TRBV29-1 and TRBJ1-1): SAVISQKPSRDICQRGTSLTIQCQVDSQVTMMFWYRQQPGQSLTLIATANQGSEATYESGFVIDKFPISRPNLTFSTLTVSNMSPEDSSIYLCSVVGDVGWNTEAFFGQGTRLTVV.

Comments on this clone: Its ends do not fully match the called genes, so a read error is possible. The chain has TRBV27 and TRBJ1-1; TRBD1 might be the D (6 bases). The length of the CDR3 is 14 residues. Germline V CDR1 and CDR2: MNHEY, SMNVEV (reference sequence). The CDR3 coding sequence is TGTGCCGGCAGTTTATCGTGGACAGTGGGTGAAGCTTTCTTT. Its protein is CAGSLSWTVGEAFF.

This clone appeared once. The V gene is TRBV19, the J gene TRBJ2-1, with 7 bases that match TRBD1. V was clipped by 10 bases and J by 0 bases; unmatched bases: 3. Germline V gene data show CDR1 as LNHDA and CDR2 as SQIVND (reference sequence). The CDR3 length is 13 residues. The chain's CDR3 is CATRQGSYNEQFF. The CDR3 DNA reads TGTGCCACCCGACAGGGCTCCTACAATGAGCAGTTCTTC.

DNA for the CDR3: TGTGCCAGCAGGCGGGCGGGGGGGGCCAACGTCCTGACTTTC. This codes for CASRRAGGANVLTF. The chain has TRBV6-5 and TRBJ2-6; D possibly corresponds to TRBD2 (6 bases). Germline V lookup: CDR1 MNHEY, CDR2 SVGAGI. This CDR3 is built from 14 residues. Trimming cost V 6 bases and J 4 bases, with 10 bases left between them.

V is TRBV4-2 and J is TRBJ2-3; 10 bases are a match to TRBD1. The V segment lost 0 bases and the J segment 6 bases; nucleotides outside the gene matches: 9. The CDR3 spans 17 residues. CDR1 is LGHNA, CDR2 YNFKEQ, per germline. The CDR3: CASSQEGRGTGVDTQYF. CDR3 nucleotides: TGTGCCAGCAGCCAAGAGGGTCGGGGGACAGGGGTGGATACGCAGTATTTT.